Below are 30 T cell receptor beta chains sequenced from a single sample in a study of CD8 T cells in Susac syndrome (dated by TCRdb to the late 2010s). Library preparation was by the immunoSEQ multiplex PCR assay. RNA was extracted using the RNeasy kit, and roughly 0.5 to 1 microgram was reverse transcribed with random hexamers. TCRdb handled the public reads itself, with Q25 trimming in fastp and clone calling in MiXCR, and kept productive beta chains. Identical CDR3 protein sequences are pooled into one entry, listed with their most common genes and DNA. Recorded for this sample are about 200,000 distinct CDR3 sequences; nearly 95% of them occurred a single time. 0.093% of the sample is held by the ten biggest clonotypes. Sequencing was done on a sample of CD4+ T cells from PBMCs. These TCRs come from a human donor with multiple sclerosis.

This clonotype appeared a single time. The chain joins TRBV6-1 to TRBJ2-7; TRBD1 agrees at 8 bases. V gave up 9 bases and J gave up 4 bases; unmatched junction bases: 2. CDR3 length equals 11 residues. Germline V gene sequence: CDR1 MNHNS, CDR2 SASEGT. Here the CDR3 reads CASQGAYEQYF. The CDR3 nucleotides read TGTGCCAGTCAGGGGGCGTACGAGCAGTACTTC.

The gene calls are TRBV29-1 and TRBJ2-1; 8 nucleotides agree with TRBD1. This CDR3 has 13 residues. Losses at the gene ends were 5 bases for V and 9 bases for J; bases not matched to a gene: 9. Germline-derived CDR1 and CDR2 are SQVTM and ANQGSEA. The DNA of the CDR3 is TGCAGCGTTCATTGGACAGGGAAGGGTGAGCAGTTCTTC. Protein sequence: CSVHWTGKGEQFF.

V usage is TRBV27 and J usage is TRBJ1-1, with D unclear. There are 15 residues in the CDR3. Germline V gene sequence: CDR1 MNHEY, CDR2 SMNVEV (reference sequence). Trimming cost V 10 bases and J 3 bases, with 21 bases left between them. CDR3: CAIYPQVGRDTEAFF. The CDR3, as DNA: TGTGCCATCTACCCCCAGGTGGGAAGGGACACTGAAGCTTTCTTT.

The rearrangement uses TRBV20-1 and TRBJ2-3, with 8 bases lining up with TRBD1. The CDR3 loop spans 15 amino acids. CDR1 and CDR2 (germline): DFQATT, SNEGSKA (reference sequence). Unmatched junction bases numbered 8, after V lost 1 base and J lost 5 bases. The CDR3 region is CSARALQGDRDTQYF. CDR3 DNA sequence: TGCAGTGCTAGAGCCTTACAGGGGGATAGAGATACGCAGTATTTT.

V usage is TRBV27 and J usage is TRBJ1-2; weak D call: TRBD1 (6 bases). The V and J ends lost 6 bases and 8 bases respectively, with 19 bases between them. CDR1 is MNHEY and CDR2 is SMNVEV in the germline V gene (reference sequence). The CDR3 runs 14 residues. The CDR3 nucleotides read TGTGCCAGCAGATTGACAGGCCAACTTTCGGGCTACACCTTC. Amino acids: CASRLTGQLSGYTF.

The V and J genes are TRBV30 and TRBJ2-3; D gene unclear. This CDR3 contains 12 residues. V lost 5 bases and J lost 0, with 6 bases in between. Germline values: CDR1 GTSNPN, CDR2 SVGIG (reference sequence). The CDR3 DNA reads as TGTGCCTGGGCGGACAGCACAGATACGCAGTATTTT. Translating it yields CAWADSTDTQYF. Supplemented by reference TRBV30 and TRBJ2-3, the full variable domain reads SQTIHQWPATLVQPVGSPLSLECTVEGTSNPNLYWYRQAAGRGLQLLFYSVGIGQISSEVPQNLSASRPQDRQFILSSKKLLLSDSGFYLCAWADSTDTQYFGPGTRLTVL.

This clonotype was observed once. This CDR3 reads CASSRTGRNYGYTF. As DNA, the CDR3 is TGTGCCAGCTCTAGGACAGGGCGGAACTATGGCTACACCTTC. The chain links TRBV3-1 to TRBJ1-2, with 8 bases fitting TRBD1. Germline V CDR1 and CDR2: LGHDT, YNNKEL (reference sequence). CDR3 length: 14 amino acids. After removal of 8 bases from V and 2 bases from J, the junction contained 7 bases not matched to a gene.

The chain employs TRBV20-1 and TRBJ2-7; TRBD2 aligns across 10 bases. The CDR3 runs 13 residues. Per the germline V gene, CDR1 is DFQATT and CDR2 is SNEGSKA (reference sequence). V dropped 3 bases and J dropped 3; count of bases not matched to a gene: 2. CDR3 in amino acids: CSARLAGVYEQYF. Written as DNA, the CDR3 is TGCAGTGCTAGGCTAGCGGGGGTCTACGAGCAGTACTTC.

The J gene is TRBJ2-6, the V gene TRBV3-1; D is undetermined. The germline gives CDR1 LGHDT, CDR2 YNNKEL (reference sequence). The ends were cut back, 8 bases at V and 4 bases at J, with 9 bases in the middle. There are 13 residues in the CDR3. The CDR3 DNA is TGTGCCAGCTCCTCCCCGGGGGCCAACGTCCTGACTTTC. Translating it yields CASSSPGANVLTF. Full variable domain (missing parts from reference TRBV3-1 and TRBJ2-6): DTAVSQTPKYLVTQMGNDKSIKCEQNLGHDTMYWYKQDSKKFLKIMFSYNNKELIINETVPNRFSPKSPDKAHLNLHINSLELGDSAVYFCASSSPGANVLTFGAGSRLTVL.

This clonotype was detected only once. The CDR3 sequence is CAWTAPTGPQETQYF. The CDR3 region has the DNA TGTGCCTGGACAGCCCCTACAGGCCCCCAAGAGACCCAGTACTTC. V usage is TRBV30 and J usage is TRBJ2-5; weak D call: TRBD1 (5 bases). The germline V gene encodes CDR1 GTSNPN and CDR2 SVGIG (reference sequence). CDR3 length equals 15 residues. The V end was cut by 4 bases, the J end by 1 base, with 16 bases between. The complete variable domain, with remaining parts taken from reference TRBV30 and TRBJ2-5, reads SQTIHQWPATLVQPVGSPLSLECTVEGTSNPNLYWYRQAAGRGLQLLFYSVGIGQISSEVPQNLSASRPQDRQFILSSKKLLLSDSGFYLCAWTAPTGPQETQYFGPGTRLLVL.

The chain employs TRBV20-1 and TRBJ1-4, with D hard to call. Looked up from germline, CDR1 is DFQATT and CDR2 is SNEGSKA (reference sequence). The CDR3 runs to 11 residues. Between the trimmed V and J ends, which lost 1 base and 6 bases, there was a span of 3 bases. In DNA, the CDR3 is TGCAGTGCTAGAGGCGATGAAAAACTGTTTTTT. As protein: CSARGDEKLFF.

Here the CDR3 reads CSAALPRDSQETQYF. DNA for the CDR3: TGCAGTGCTGCCCTCCCCCGGGACAGTCAAGAGACCCAGTACTTC. The chain links TRBV20-1 to TRBJ2-5; 7 bases fit TRBD1. V shed 5 bases, J shed 2 bases, and the junction held 11 bases outside the gene matches. The CDR3 is 15 residues long. Germline loops: CDR1 DFQATT, CDR2 SNEGSKA (reference sequence).

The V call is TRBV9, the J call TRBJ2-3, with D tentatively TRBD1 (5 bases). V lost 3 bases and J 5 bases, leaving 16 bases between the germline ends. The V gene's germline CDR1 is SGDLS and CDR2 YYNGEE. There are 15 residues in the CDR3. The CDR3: CASSARTRYLDTQYF. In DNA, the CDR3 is TGTGCCAGCAGCGCCAGGACACGGTATTTAGATACGCAGTATTTT.

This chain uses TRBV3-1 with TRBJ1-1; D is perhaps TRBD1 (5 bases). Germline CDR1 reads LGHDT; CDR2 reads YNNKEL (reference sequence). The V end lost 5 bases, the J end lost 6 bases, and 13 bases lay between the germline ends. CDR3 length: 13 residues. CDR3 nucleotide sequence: TGTGCCAGCAGCATCAGGGTCTTAGCTGAAGCTTTCTTT. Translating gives CASSIRVLAEAFF.

CDR3 protein: CASSRTSGALNTGELFF. The CDR3 region has the DNA TGTGCCAGCAGCCGGACTAGCGGGGCCTTAAACACCGGGGAGCTGTTTTTT. V usage is TRBV3-1 and J usage is TRBJ2-2; 12 nucleotides match TRBD2. CDR1 LGHDT and CDR2 YNNKEL come from the germline V gene (reference sequence). The V segment lost 4 bases and the J segment 2 bases; nucleotides outside the gene matches: 5. The CDR3 length is 17 residues.

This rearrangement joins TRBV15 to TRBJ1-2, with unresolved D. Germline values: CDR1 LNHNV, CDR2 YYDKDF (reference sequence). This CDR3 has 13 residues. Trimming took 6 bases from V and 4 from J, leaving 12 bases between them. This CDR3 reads CATRGETFYGYTF. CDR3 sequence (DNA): TGTGCCACCAGGGGAGAAACCTTCTATGGCTACACCTTC.

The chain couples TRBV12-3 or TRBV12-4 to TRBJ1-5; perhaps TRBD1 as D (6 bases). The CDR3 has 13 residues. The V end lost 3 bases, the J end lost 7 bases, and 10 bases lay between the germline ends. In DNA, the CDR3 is TGTGCCAGCAGTTTCAGGGGAGAACAGCCCCAGCATTTT. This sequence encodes CASSFRGEQPQHF.

CDR3 region: CASSVGQGAGNTEAFF. The CDR3 DNA follows: TGTGCCAGCAGCGTAGGTCAGGGGGCAGGGAACACTGAAGCTTTCTTT. The genes are TRBV9 and TRBJ1-1, with 8 positions matching TRBD1. The germline CDR1 and CDR2 sequences are SGDLS and YYNGEE. J lost 1 base, V lost 0 bases, and 5 bases had no gene match. The CDR3 extends over 16 amino acids.

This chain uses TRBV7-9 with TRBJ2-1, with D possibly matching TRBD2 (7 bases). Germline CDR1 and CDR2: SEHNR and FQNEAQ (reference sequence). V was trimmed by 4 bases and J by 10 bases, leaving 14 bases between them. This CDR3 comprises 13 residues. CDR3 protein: CASSWGGGREQFF. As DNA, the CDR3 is TGTGCCAGCAGCTGGGGAGGGGGAAGGGAGCAGTTCTTC.

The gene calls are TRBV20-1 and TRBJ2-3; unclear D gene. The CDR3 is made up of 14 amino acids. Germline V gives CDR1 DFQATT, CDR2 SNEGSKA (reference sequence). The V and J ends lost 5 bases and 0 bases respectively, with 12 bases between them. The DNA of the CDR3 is TGCAGTGCTTCACATAGAAAAAGCACAGATACGCAGTATTTT. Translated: CSASHRKSTDTQYF.

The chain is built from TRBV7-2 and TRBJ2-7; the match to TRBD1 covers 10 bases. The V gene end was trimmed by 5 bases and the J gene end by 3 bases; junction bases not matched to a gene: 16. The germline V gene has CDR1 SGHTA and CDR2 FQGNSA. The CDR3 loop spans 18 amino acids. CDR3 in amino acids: CASSPLSRGRTGGYEQYF. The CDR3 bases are TGTGCCAGCAGCCCCCTCTCCAGAGGCAGGACAGGGGGCTACGAGCAGTACTTC.

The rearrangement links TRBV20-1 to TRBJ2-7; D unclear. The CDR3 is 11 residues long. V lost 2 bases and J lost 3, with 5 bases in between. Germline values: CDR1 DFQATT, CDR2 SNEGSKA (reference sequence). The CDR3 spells CSARKDYEQYF. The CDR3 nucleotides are TGCAGTGCTAGAAAGGACTACGAGCAGTACTTC.

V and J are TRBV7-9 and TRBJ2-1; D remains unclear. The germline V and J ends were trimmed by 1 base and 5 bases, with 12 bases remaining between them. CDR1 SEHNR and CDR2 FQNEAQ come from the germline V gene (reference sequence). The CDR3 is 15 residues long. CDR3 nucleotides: TGTGCCAGCAGCTTAGTACCCCGCCCCGACAATGAGCAGTTCTTC. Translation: CASSLVPRPDNEQFF.

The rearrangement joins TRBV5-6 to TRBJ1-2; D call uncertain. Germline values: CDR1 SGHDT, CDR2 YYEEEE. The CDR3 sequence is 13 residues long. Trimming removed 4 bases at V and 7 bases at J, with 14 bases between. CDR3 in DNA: TGTGCCAGCAGCCCGGCGTGGAAAATTGGCTACACCTTC. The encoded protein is CASSPAWKIGYTF.

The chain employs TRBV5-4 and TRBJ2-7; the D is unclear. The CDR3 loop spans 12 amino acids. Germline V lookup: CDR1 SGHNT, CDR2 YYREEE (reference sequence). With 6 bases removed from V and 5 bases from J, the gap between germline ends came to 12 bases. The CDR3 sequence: CASTKDGHEQYF. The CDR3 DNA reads TGTGCCAGCACCAAGGACGGCCACGAGCAGTACTTC. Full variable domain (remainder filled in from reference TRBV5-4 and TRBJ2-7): ETGVTQSPTHLIKTRGQQVTLRCSSQSGHNTVSWYQQALGQGPQFIFQYYREEENGRGNFPPRFSGLQFPNYSSELNVNALELDDSALYLCASTKDGHEQYFGPGTRLTVT.

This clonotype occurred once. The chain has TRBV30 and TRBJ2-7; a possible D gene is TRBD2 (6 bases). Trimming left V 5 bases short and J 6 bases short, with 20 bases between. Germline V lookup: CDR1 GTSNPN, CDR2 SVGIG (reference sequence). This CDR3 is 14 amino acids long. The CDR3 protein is CAWATSLGALEQYF. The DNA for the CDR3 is TGTGCCTGGGCGACTAGTCTTGGGGCTCTCGAGCAGTACTTC.

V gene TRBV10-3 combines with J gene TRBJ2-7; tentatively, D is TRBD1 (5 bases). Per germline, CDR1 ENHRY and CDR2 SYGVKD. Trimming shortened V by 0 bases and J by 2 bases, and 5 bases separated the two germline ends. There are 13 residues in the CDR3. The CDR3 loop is CAISESTAYEQYF. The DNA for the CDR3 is TGTGCCATCAGTGAGTCGACAGCCTACGAGCAGTACTTC.

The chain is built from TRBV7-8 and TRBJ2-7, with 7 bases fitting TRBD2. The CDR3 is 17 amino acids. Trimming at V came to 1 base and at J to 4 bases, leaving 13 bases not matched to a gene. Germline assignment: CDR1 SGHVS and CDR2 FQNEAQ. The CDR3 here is CASSLGTVREFSYEQYF. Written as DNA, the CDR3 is TGTGCCAGCAGCTTAGGAACGGTGCGGGAGTTTTCTTACGAGCAGTACTTC.

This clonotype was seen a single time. The DNA of the CDR3 is TGTGCCAGCAGCCCAGCGGCGGGGGCCGGTGAGACCCAGTACTTC. This codes for CASSPAAGAGETQYF. The rearrangement uses TRBV7-2 and TRBJ2-5; D might be TRBD2 (7 bases). V was shortened by 5 bases and J by 5 bases, with 18 bases between the two germline ends. The CDR3 spans 15 residues. Per the germline V gene, CDR1 is SGHTA and CDR2 is FQGNSA.

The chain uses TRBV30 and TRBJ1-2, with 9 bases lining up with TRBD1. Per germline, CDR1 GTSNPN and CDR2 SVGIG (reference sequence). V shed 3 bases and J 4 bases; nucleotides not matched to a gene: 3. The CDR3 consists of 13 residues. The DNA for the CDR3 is TGTGCCTGGAGGGGGACAGGGACCTATGGCTACACCTTC. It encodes CAWRGTGTYGYTF.